The 26 T cell receptor beta chains given below trace back to one sample, sequenced in a study of cytomegalovirus exposure and HLA in healthy donors. 60 Vbeta and 13 Jbeta primers were used in PCR. This table comes from immunoSEQ multiplex PCR, and its TCRdb copy is limited to in-frame clones, with some not included. Found here are roughly 120,000 clones, 82% of them singletons; the top ten hold 11%. Specimen: PBMCs. The receptors here all came from a male donor in good health and CMV-seropositive.

This chain links TRBV19 with TRBJ1-6; TRBD1 aligns across 8 bases. Germline trimming cut 5 bases from V and 9 bases from J; bases unmatched to any gene: 3. The CDR3 is 13 residues long. Germline V gene data show CDR1 as LNHDA and CDR2 as SQIVND (reference sequence). Here the CDR3 DNA reads TGTGCCAGTAGTTCCGACAGGGGTTCACCCCTCCACTTT. Residues: CASSSDRGSPLHF.

This clone was seen a few times. V is TRBV5-4 and J is TRBJ2-7; 7 bases are a match to TRBD1. The germline V gene has CDR1 SGHNT and CDR2 YYREEE (reference sequence). The CDR3 sequence is 15 residues long. Germline trimming cut 4 bases from V and 3 bases from J; bases unmatched to any gene: 10. The CDR3 nucleotides read TGTGCCAGCAGCCTCTCGGGACAGTTTAACTACGAGCAGTACTTC. It is translated as CASSLSGQFNYEQYF.

The rearrangement links TRBV4-3 to TRBJ2-5; D might be TRBD2 (5 bases). The CDR3 runs 16 residues. V was clipped by 0 bases and J by 11 bases, with 22 bases between them. Germline lookup yields CDR1 LGHNA and CDR2 YSLEER. CDR3: CASSQDIGQAVGEQYF. CDR3 DNA: TGCGCCAGCAGCCAAGATATTGGGCAGGCCGTCGGGGAGCAGTACTTC.

The chain uses TRBV6-1 and TRBJ2-7, with a weak D call TRBD2 (5 bases). In germline, CDR1 is MNHNS, CDR2 SASEGT. Deletions cut 7 bases from V and 4 bases from J, with 14 bases between. The CDR3 is made up of 13 amino acids. The CDR3 is CASTGSGGYEQYF. CDR3 in DNA: TGTGCCAGCACCGGGTCTGGCGGGTACGAGCAGTACTTC.

The V call is TRBV6-4, the J call TRBJ2-3; the match to TRBD1 covers 9 bases. CDR3 size: 16 residues. Losses at the gene ends were 2 bases for V and 6 bases for J; bases not matched to a gene: 9. Looked up from germline, CDR1 is MRHNA and CDR2 is SNTAGT. The DNA for the CDR3 is TGTGCCAGCAGTGACGGGGGAACAGGGGGCTGTGATACGCAGTATTTT. This translates into CASSDGGTGGCDTQYF.

This clone showed up just a few times. In nucleotides, the CDR3 is TGTGCCAGCAGCTTCTTCGCTAGCGGGAGGACCGGGGAGCTGTTTTTT. Translating gives CASSFFASGRTGELFF. V and J are TRBV7-2 and TRBJ2-2; TRBD2 matches 11 bases. The CDR3 covers 16 residues. V was pared by 3 bases and J by 5 bases, with 5 bases of the junction left unmatched. Germline CDR1 reads SGHTA; CDR2 reads FQGNSA.

V gene TRBV11-2 combines with J gene TRBJ2-1; 9 bases match TRBD1. The CDR3 extends over 16 amino acids. The V segment lost 5 bases and the J segment 1 base; nucleotides outside the gene matches: 6. Germline assignment: CDR1 SGHAT and CDR2 FQNNGV. The DNA for the CDR3 is TGTGCCAGCAGCACAAACAGGGGGCGATCCTACAATGAGCAGTTCTTC. Its protein product is CASSTNRGRSYNEQFF.

The rearrangement joins TRBV28 to TRBJ1-1; 9 positions agree with TRBD1. The CDR3 consists of 15 residues. V shed 3 bases, J shed 1 base, and the junction held 3 bases outside the gene matches. Germline V CDR1 and CDR2: MDHEN, SYDVKM. Here the CDR3 reads CASSLADRGNTEAFF. CDR3 coding DNA: TGTGCCAGCAGTTTGGCGGACAGGGGGAACACTGAAGCTTTCTTT.

There are a few counts of this clone. The chain is built from TRBV7-2 and TRBJ1-3; TRBD1 is a possible D gene (5 bases). The CDR3 runs 15 residues. Trimming removed 1 base at V and 2 bases at J, with 9 bases between. CDR1 is SGHTA and CDR2 is FQGNSA in the germline V gene. The CDR3 region has the DNA TGTGCCAGCAGCTTAGGCCGGGGGGCTGGAAACACCATATATTTT. This encodes CASSLGRGAGNTIYF.

The chain uses TRBV13 and TRBJ2-7; 7 bases agree with TRBD2. V lost 3 bases to trimming and J lost 5 bases; unmatched junction nucleotides: 10. The CDR3 loop spans 15 amino acids. Germline loops: CDR1 PRHDT, CDR2 FYEKMQ (reference sequence). In nucleotides, the CDR3 is TGTGCCAGCAGCTTGGTGAGACTAGCAGCCCACGAGCAGTACTTC. Protein sequence: CASSLVRLAAHEQYF.

This sequence joins TRBV30 and TRBJ2-2, with D possibly being TRBD1 (6 bases). Germline CDR1 reads GTSNPN; CDR2 reads SVGIG (reference sequence). V was shortened by 1 base and J by 0 bases, with 9 bases between the two germline ends. There are 15 residues in the CDR3. The CDR3 region is CAWSGTATNTGELFF. For the CDR3, the DNA is TGTGCCTGGAGTGGGACAGCCACGAACACCGGGGAGCTGTTTTTT.

The chain is built from TRBV2 and TRBJ1-2; 7 nucleotides align to TRBD1. CDR1 and CDR2 (germline): SNHLY, FYNNEI. The CDR3 loop spans 12 amino acids. V shed 9 bases and J 4 bases; nucleotides not matched to a gene: 5. CDR3 amino acids: CARETGSYGYTF. Here the CDR3 DNA reads TGTGCCAGAGAGACAGGGAGCTATGGCTACACCTTC.

The rearrangement links TRBV5-6 to TRBJ2-7; TRBD1 might be the D (5 bases). The length of the CDR3 is 13 residues. Looked up from germline, CDR1 is SGHDT and CDR2 is YYEEEE. The germline V and J ends were trimmed by 4 bases and 4 bases, with 12 bases remaining between them. CDR3 residues: CASSPREGYEQYF. CDR3 DNA: TGTGCCAGCAGCCCCAGGGAAGGGTACGAGCAGTACTTC.

This clone was counted only a few times. V and J are TRBV28 and TRBJ2-7, with TRBD2 identical over 7 bases. The CDR3 sequence is 16 residues long. With V trimmed by 6 bases and J by 0 bases, 11 bases remained unmatched. Looked up from germline, CDR1 is MDHEN and CDR2 is SYDVKM. CDR3 sequence reads: CASSGRLFKGSYEQYF. As DNA, the CDR3 is TGTGCCAGCAGCGGGAGGCTTTTCAAAGGCTCCTACGAGCAGTACTTC.

The rearrangement uses TRBV19 and TRBJ1-4; D gene uncertain. Germline CDR1 reads LNHDA; CDR2 reads SQIVND (reference sequence). The ends were cut back, 7 bases at V and 4 bases at J, with 16 bases in the middle. The CDR3 runs to 15 residues. CDR3 sequence: CASNSLGGGNEKLFF. CDR3 DNA: TGTGCCAGTAACTCTCTCGGCGGCGGTAATGAAAAACTGTTTTTT.

The chain combines TRBV19 with TRBJ2-5, with D perhaps matching TRBD2 (6 bases). Trimming cost V 2 bases and J 11 bases, with 18 bases left between them. This CDR3 contains 14 residues. From germline, CDR1 is LNHDA and CDR2 SQIVND (reference sequence). The CDR3 sequence is CASSIRGSSYGQYF. The CDR3 DNA reads as TGTGCCAGTAGTATACGGGGGTCCTCCTACGGGCAGTACTTC.

The V gene is TRBV2, the J gene TRBJ2-5, with D perhaps matching TRBD2 (5 bases). The J call may be mistaken, given a closer DNA end match to TRBJ2-7. Germline CDR1 reads SNHLY; CDR2 reads FYNNEI. CDR3 length: 14 residues. CDR3 bases: TGTGCCAGCACGGAGGCAAAAGTTCCTTACGAGCAGTACTTC. The encoded protein is CASTEAKVPYEQYF.

This chain uses TRBV7-8 with TRBJ2-5; 10 bases fit TRBD1. Germline assignment: CDR1 SGHVS and CDR2 FQNEAQ. The CDR3 has 15 residues. With 5 bases clipped from V and 3 bases from J, the junction kept 6 bases outside the gene matches. The CDR3 here is CASSRTGGLEETQYF. CDR3 in DNA: TGTGCCAGCAGCCGGACAGGGGGTTTGGAAGAGACCCAGTACTTC.

The CDR3 protein is CASSLAGQAATGELFF. Here the CDR3 DNA reads TGTGCCAGCAGCTTGGCGGGACAGGCCGCCACCGGGGAGCTGTTTTTT. The chain joins TRBV7-9 to TRBJ2-2; the match to TRBD1 covers 8 bases. V shed 3 bases, J shed 4 bases, and the junction held 7 bases outside the gene matches. The CDR3 sequence is 16 residues long. The germline CDR1 and CDR2 sequences are SEHNR and FQNEAQ (reference sequence).

This rearrangement joins TRBV19 to TRBJ2-7, with 7 bases that match TRBD2. CDR3 length: 14 residues. V gave up 8 bases and J gave up 1 base; unmatched junction bases: 8. CDR1 LNHDA and CDR2 SQIVND come from the germline V gene (reference sequence). CDR3 region: CASGASGPSYEQYF. CDR3 DNA sequence: TGTGCCAGTGGGGCTAGCGGTCCATCCTACGAGCAGTACTTC.

The chain combines TRBV9 with TRBJ1-5; possible D gene TRBD1, 6 bases. V dropped 3 bases and J dropped 0 bases, with 25 bases sitting between them. CDR1 SGDLS and CDR2 YYNGEE come from the germline V gene. There are 20 residues in the CDR3. Written as DNA, the CDR3 is TGTGCCAGCAGCGCAGGATCATCTCCAGGAAAGGGGGATAGCAATCAGCCCCAGCATTTT. Its protein product is CASSAGSSPGKGDSNQPQHF. The full variable domain, its missing parts supplied by reference TRBV9 and TRBJ1-5, is DSGVTQTPKHLITATGQRVTLRCSPRSGDLSVYWYQQSLDQGLQFLIQYYNGEERAKGNILERFSAQQFPDLHSELNLSSLELGDSALYFCASSAGSSPGKGDSNQPQHFGDGTRLSIL.

The chain employs TRBV28 and TRBJ1-1; 12 bases are shared with TRBD1. The CDR3 consists of 13 residues. The V segment lost 2 bases and the J segment 8 bases; nucleotides outside the gene matches: 0. Germline V gene lookup returns CDR1 MDHEN and CDR2 SYDVKM. CDR3 amino acids: CASSLGTGGEAFF. In DNA form, the CDR3 reads TGTGCCAGCAGTTTAGGGACAGGGGGCGAAGCTTTCTTT.

This clone turned up a few times. The V gene is TRBV6-4, the J gene TRBJ2-2; tentative D call: TRBD1 (6 bases). CDR1 MRHNA and CDR2 SNTAGT come from the germline V gene. Trimming removed 8 bases at V and 0 bases at J, with 13 bases between. The CDR3 totals 15 residues. The CDR3 here is CASQQGTPNTGELFF. In DNA form, the CDR3 reads TGTGCCAGCCAGCAGGGGACACCGAACACCGGGGAGCTGTTTTTT.

This clone was recorded a few times. The rearrangement uses TRBV5-8 and TRBJ1-5, with D possibly TRBD1 on 5 matching bases. CDR3 size: 15 residues. The V end was cut by 3 bases, the J end by 3 bases, with 13 bases between. Germline V gene lookup returns CDR1 SGHTS and CDR2 YDEGEE. CDR3 DNA: TGTGCCAGCAGCTCGGGGTGGGGGGACAATCAGCCCCAGCATTTT. Its translation: CASSSGWGDNQPQHF.

The rearrangement uses TRBV5-1 and TRBJ2-7; 8 positions match TRBD2. J lost 6 bases, V lost 5 bases, and 13 bases had no gene match. This CDR3 spans 15 amino acids. Germline V gives CDR1 SGHRS, CDR2 YFSETQ. CDR3 nucleotide sequence: TGCGCCAGCAGTCCGGATGGGGCGGGAGGTCCCGAGCAGTACTTC. This translates into CASSPDGAGGPEQYF.

This rearrangement joins TRBV30 to TRBJ2-1; D ambiguous. CDR3 length: 12 residues. The germline gives CDR1 GTSNPN, CDR2 SVGIG (reference sequence). Trimming removed 7 bases from V and 4 bases from J, with 11 bases in between. The DNA of the CDR3 is TGTGCCTTGCTAGTGCCGTACAATGAGCAGTTCTTC. Amino acids: CALLVPYNEQFF.